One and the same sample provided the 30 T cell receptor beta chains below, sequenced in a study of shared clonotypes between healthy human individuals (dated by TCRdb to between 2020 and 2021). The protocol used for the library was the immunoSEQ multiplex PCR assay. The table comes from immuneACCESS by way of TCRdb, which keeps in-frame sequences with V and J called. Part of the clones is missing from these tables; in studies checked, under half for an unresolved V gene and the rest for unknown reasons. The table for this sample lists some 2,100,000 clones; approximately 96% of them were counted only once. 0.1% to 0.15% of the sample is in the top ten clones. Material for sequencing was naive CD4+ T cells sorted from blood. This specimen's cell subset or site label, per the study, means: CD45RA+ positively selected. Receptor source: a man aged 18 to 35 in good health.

This CDR3 reads CASSLDLAAYNEQFF. The CDR3, as DNA: TGTGCCAGCAGCTTGGACCTTGCCGCCTACAATGAGCAGTTCTTC. The rearrangement links TRBV11-2 to TRBJ2-1; D is uncertain. This CDR3 is built from 15 residues. Trimming took off 3 bases at V and 2 bases at J, with 11 bases between the two ends. In germline, CDR1 is SGHAT, CDR2 FQNNGV.

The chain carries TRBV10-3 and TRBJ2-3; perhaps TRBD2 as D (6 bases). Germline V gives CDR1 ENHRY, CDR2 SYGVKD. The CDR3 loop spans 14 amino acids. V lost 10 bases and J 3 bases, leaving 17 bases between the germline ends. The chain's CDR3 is CATRGDRGTDTQYF. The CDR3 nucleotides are TGTGCCACCCGCGGGGACCGAGGGACAGATACGCAGTATTTT.

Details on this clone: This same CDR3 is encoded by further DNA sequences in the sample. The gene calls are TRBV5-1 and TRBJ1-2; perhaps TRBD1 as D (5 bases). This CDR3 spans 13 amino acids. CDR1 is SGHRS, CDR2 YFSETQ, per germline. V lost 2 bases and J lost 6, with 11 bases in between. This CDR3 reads CASSLAGSNGYTF. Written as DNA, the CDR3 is TGCGCCAGCAGCTTAGCAGGGAGTAATGGCTACACCTTC.

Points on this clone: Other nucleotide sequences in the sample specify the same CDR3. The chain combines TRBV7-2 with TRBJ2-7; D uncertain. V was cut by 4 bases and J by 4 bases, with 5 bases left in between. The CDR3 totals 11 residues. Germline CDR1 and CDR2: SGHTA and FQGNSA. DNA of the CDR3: TGTGCCAGCAGCTCCGCTTACGAGCAGTACTTC. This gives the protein CASSSAYEQYF.

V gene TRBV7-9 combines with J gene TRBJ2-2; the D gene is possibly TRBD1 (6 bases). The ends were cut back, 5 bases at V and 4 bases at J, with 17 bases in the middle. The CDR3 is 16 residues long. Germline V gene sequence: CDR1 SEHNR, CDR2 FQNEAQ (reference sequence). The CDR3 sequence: CASSPTNPGVTGELFF. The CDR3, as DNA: TGTGCCAGCAGCCCAACCAATCCAGGGGTCACCGGGGAGCTGTTTTTT.

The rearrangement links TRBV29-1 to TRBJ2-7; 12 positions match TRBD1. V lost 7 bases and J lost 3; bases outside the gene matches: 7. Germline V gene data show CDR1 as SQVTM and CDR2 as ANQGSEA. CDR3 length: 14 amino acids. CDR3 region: CSATGTGGFYEQYF. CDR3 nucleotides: TGCAGCGCCACCGGGACAGGGGGCTTCTACGAGCAGTACTTC.

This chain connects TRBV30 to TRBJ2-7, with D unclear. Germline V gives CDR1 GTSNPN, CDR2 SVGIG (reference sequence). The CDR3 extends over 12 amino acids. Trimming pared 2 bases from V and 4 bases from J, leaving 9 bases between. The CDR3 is CAWSLRRYEQYF. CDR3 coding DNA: TGTGCCTGGAGTTTACGACGGTACGAGCAGTACTTC.

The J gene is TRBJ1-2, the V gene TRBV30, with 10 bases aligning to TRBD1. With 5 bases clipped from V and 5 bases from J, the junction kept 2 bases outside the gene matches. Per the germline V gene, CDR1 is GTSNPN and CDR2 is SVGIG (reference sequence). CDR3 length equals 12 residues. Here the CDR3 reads CAWGQGEYGYTF. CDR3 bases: TGTGCCTGGGGACAGGGGGAATATGGCTACACCTTC.

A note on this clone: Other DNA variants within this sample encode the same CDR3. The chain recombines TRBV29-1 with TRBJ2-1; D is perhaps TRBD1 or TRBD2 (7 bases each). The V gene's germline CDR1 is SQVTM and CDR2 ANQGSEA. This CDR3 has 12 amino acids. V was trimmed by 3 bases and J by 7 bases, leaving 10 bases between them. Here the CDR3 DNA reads TGCAGCGTTGACAGGGGGGGTAATGAGCAGTTCTTC. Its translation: CSVDRGGNEQFF.

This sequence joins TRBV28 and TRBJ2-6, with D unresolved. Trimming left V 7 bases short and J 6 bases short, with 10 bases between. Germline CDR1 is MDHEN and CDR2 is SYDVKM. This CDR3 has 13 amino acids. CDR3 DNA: TGTGCCAGCACCGTTAATACGGCCAACGTCCTGACTTTC. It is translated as CASTVNTANVLTF.

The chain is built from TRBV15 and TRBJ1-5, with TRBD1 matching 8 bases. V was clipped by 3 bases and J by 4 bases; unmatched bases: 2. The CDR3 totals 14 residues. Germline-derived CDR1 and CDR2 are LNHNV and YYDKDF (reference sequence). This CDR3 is CATSRGDRNQPQHF. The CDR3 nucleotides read TGTGCCACCAGCAGGGGGGACAGGAATCAGCCCCAGCATTTT.

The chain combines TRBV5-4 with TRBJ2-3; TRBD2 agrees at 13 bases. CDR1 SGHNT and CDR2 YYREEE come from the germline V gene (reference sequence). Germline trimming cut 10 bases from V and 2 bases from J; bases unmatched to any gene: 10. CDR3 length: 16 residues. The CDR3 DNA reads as TGTGCCGGAGGACTAGCGGGAGATAAACTCACAGATACGCAGTATTTT. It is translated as CAGGLAGDKLTDTQYF. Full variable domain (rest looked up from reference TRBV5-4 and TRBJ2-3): ETGVTQSPTHLIKTRGQQVTLRCSSQSGHNTVSWYQQALGQGPQFIFQYYREEENGRGNFPPRFSGLQFPNYSSELNVNALELDDSALYLCAGGLAGDKLTDTQYFGPGTRLTVL.

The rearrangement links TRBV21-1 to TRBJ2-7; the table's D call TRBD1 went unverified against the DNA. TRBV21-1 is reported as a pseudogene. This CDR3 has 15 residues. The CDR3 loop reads CASSSYRDSEGEQYF. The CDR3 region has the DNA TGTGCCAGCAGCAGTTACCGGGACAGTGAGGGCGAGCAGTACTTC.

The CDR3 DNA is TGTGCCAGCAGTGGGGGGCCGGGAGATACGCAGTATTTT. This sequence encodes CASSGGPGDTQYF. V gene TRBV2 combines with J gene TRBJ2-3; D may be TRBD1 (6 bases). Per germline, CDR1 SNHLY and CDR2 FYNNEI. This CDR3 is 13 amino acids long. Trimming took off 4 bases at V and 5 bases at J, with 10 bases between the two ends.

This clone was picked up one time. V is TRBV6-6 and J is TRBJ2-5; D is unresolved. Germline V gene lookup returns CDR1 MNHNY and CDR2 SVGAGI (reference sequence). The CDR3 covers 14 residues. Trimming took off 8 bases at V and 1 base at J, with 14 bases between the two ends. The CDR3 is CASRFRSLQETQYF. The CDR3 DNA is TGTGCCAGCCGCTTCAGGAGCCTCCAAGAGACCCAGTACTTC.

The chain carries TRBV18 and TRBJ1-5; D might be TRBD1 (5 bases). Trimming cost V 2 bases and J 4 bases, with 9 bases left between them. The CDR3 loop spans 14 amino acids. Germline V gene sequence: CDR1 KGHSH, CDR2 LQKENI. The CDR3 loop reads CASSPMGPNQPQHF. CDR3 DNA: TGTGCCAGCTCACCAATGGGACCGAATCAGCCCCAGCATTTT.

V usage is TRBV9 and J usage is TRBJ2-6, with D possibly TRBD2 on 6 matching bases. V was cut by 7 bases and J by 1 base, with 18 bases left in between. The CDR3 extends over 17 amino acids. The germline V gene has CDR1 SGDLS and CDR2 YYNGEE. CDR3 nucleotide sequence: TGTGCCAGCGGACGGGAGTCAGAAGGGTCTGGGGCCAACGTCCTGACTTTC. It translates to CASGRESEGSGANVLTF.

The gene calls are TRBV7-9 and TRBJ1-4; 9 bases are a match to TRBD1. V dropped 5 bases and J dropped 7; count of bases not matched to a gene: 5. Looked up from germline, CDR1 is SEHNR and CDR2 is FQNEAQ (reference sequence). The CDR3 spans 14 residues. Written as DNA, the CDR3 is TGTGCCAGCAGCCTCCGGACAGGGGTTGAAAAACTGTTTTTT. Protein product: CASSLRTGVEKLFF.

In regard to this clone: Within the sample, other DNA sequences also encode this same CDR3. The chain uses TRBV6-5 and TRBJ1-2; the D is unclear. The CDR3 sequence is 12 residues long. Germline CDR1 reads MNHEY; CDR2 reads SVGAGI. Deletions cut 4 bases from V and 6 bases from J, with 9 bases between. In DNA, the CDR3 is TGTGCCAGCAGTTCCCCGGGGAATGGCTACACCTTC. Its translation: CASSSPGNGYTF.

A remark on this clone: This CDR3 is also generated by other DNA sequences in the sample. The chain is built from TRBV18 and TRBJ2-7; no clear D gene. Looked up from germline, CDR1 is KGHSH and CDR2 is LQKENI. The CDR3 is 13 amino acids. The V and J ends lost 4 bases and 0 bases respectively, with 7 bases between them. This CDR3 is CASSLESSYEQYF. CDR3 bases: TGTGCCAGCTCACTGGAGAGCTCCTACGAGCAGTACTTC.

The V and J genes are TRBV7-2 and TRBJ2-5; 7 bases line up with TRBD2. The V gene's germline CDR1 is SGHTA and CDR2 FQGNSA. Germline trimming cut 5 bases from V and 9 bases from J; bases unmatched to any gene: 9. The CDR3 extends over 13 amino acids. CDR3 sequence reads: CASSLGTAGAQYF. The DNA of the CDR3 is TGTGCCAGCAGCCTAGGGACCGCGGGGGCCCAGTACTTC.

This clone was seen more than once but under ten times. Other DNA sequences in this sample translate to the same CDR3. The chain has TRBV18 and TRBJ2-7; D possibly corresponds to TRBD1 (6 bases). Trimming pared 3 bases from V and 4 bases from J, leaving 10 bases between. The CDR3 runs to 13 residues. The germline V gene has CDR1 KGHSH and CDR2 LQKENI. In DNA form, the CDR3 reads TGTGCCAGCTCACCCCACAGGGATTACGAGCAGTACTTC. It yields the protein CASSPHRDYEQYF.

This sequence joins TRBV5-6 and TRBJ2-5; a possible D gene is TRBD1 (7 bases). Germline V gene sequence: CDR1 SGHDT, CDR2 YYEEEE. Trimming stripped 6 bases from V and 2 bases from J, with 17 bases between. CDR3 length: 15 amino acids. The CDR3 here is CASTSAGQTQETQYF. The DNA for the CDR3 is TGTGCCAGCACCTCGGCGGGACAGACACAAGAGACCCAGTACTTC.

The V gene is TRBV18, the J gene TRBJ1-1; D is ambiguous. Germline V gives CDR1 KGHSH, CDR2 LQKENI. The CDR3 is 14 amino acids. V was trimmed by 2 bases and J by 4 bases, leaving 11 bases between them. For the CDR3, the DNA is TGTGCCAGCTCACCAAGGGTGGAGAGCACTGAAGCTTTCTTT. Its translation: CASSPRVESTEAFF.

CDR3 loop: CAWSVAGPGLAGISYEQYF. The CDR3 region has the DNA TGTGCCTGGAGTGTAGCAGGACCCGGACTAGCGGGAATTTCCTACGAGCAGTACTTC. The chain combines TRBV30 with TRBJ2-7, with 12 positions matching TRBD2. Losses at the gene ends were 0 bases for V and 1 base for J; bases not matched to a gene: 13. Germline V CDR1 and CDR2: GTSNPN, SVGIG (reference sequence). The CDR3 consists of 19 residues.

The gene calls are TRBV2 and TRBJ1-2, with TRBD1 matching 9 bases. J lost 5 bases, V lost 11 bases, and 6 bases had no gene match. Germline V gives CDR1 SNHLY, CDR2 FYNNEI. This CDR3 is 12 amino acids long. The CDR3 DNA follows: TGTGCCGGAGGACAGGGGCAATATGGCTACACCTTC. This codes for CAGGQGQYGYTF.

The CDR3 here is CASSLGGGAPGEKLFF. For the CDR3, the DNA is TGTGCCAGCAGCTTGGGGGGAGGGGCACCGGGAGAAAAACTGTTTTTT. The chain combines TRBV5-4 with TRBJ1-4; D possibly corresponds to TRBD1 (5 bases). Deletions cut 0 bases from V and 8 bases from J, with 17 bases between. The CDR3 covers 16 residues. CDR1 SGHNT and CDR2 YYREEE come from the germline V gene (reference sequence).

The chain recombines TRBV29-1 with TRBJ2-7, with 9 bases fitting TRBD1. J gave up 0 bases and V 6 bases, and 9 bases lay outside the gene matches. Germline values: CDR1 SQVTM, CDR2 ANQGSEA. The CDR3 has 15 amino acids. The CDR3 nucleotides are TGCAGCGTCGTCACCGGGACAGGGATCTCCTACGAGCAGTACTTC. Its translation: CSVVTGTGISYEQYF.

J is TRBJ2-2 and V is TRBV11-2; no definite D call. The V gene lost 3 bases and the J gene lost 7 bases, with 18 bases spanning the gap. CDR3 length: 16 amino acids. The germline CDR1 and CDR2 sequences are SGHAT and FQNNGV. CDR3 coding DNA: TGTGCCAGCAGCTTGAGGCACACACAAGGCATCGGGGAGCTGTTTTTT. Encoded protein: CASSLRHTQGIGELFF. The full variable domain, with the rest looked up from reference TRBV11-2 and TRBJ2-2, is EAGVAQSPRYKIIEKRQSVAFWCNPISGHATLYWYQQILGQGPKLLIQFQNNGVVDDSQLPKDRFSAERLKGVDSTLKIQPAKLEDSAVYLCASSLRHTQGIGELFFGEGSRLTVL.

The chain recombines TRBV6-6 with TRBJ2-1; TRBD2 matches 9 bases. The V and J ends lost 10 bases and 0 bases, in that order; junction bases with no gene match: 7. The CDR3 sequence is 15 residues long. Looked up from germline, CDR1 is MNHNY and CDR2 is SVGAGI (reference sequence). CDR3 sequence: CAIHRGGASYNEQFF. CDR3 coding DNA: TGTGCCATTCACCGCGGGGGGGCCTCCTACAATGAGCAGTTCTTC.